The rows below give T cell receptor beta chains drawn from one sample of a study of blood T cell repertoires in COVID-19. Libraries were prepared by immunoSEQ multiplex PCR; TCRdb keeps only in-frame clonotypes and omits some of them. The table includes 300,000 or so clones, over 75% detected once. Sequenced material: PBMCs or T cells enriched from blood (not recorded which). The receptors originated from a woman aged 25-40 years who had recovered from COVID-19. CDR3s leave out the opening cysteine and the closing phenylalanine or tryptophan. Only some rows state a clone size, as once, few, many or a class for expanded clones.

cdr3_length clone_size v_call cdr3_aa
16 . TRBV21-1 ASNPGTSGGVDLDTQY
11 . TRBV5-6 ASSRDLNTEAF
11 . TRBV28 ATLGDGGYGYT
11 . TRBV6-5 ASSYGGRTEAF
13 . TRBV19 ASSPRGRPGNTIY
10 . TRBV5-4 ASSLAGEGYT
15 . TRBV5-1 ASSLNRAGGLLTEAF
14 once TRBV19 ASSISGVGSGNTIY
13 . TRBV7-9 ASSKDRGPNEKLF
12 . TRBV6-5 ASSYTLGGVLEF
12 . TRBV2 ASTETGGGEKLF
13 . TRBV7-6 ASSSIGGQGNTIY
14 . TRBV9 ASSARTSGHTDTQY
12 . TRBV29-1 SVAGSFEGTEAF
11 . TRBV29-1 SVEVQVGNTIY
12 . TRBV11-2 ASSLSQLNTEAF
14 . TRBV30 AWTDAGRDSLEKLF
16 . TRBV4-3 ASSLSGGLGSGNTEAF
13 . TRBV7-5 ARSRTGQESYEQY
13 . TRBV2 ASSERAGNNQPQH
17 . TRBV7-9 ASSLVRSSGGRTADTQY
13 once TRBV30 AWSGGTGPSYEQY
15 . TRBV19 ASSTAQGARGNQPQH
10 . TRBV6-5 ASSTRTGEAF
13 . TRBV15 ATSRDLRTGKEAF
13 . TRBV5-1 ASSLVGGKQETQY
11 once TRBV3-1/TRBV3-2 ASSQGRYNEQF
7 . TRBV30 AWGSGAF
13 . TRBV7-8 ASSSRDRGNNEQF
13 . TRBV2 ASSEPSVFSYEQY
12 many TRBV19 ATAGGAGNQPQH
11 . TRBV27 ASSPGTGFEQY
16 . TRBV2 ASSRPTSGGTSTDTQY
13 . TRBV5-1 ASSLSQGGNSPLH
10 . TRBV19 ASSTNGRSYT
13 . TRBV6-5 ASSSGGGVGEKLF
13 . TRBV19 ASSRKRGPYNEQF
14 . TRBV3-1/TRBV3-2 ASSQDRSRGNTEAF
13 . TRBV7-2 ASSLDGGMGTEAF
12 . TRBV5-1 ASSLTGSGNTIY
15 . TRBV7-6 ASSLASAGVYQETQY
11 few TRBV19 ASRTVSNQPQH
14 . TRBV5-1 ASSFVRLGVYTEAF
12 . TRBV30 AWSVGRGPGEQY
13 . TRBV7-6 ASSTGVGDGQPQH
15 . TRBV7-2 ASSLGVAGGLKETQY
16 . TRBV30 AWSGGGQGGNGAYGYT
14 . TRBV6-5 ASSYGTGVTGNTIY
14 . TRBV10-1 ASSESRGLDTGELF
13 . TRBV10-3 AISESRDRAYGYT
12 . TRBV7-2 ASSFDREDEKLF
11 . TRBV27 ASKTLANEKLF
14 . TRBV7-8 ASSLADLASYNEQF
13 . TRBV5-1 ASSLVPGGFQPQH
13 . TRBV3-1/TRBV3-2 ASSLLSGGENGYT
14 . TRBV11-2 ASSSPSWGRISEQF
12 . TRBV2 ASSGAGGPETQY
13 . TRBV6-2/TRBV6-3 ASSPDRGRGYGYT
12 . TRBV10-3 AISGAGTDNEQY